The clone carrying this T cell receptor beta chain has only a few counts. Its specificity is unknown. This record belongs to a study of T cell repertoires in cytomegalovirus infection. Study in general: The authors used CMV epitopes that were HLA-C-restricted (recently identified) and HLA-B-restricted (well studied). Notes on the study in general: Within the response measured ex vivo, HLA-C-restricted CMV-specific TCR beta clonotypes were dominant.

Germline V gives CDR1 LNHDA, CDR2 SQIVND (reference sequence). The CDR3 contains 13 residues. Trimming removed 3 bases from V and 9 bases from J, with 14 bases in between. A single record per CDR3 protein comes from TCRdb applying MiXCR to the reads. The sample includes 680,000 or so distinct CDR3 sequences, 30% to 40% of them seen just once. This TCR was recovered from a human donor in good health (CMV status not recorded). Some clones in this sample may be carry-over from other donors' samples. The chain couples TRBV19 to TRBJ2-5; D ambiguous. The sequencing here drew on cultured PBMCs, taken from culture after CMV antigen stimulation. The CDR3 DNA reads TGTGCCAGTAGTATTTTCGCCGGTGAGGCCCAGTACTTC. Translation: CASSIFAGEAQYF. Full variable domain (outside the CDR3, taken from reference TRBV19 and TRBJ2-5): DGGITQSPKYLFRKEGQNVTLSCEQNLNHDAMYWYRQDPGQGLRLIYYSQIVNDFQKGDIAEGYSVSREKKESFPLTVTSAQKNPTAFYLCASSIFAGEAQYFGPGTRLLVL.